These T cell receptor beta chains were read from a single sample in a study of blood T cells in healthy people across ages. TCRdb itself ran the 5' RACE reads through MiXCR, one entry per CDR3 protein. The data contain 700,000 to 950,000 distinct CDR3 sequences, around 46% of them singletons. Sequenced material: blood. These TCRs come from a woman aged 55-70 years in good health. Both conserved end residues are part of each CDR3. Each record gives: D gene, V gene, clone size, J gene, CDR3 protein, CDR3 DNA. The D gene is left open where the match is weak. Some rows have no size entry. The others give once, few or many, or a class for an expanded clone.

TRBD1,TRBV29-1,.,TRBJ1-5,CSVATGTGDQPQHF,TGCAGCGTGGCTACTGGGACAGGGGATCAGCCCCAGCATTTT
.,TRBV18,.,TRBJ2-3,CASSLTLAADTQYF,TGTGCCAGTTCTCTAACCCTAGCCGCAGATACGCAGTATTTT
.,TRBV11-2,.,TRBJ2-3,CASSSLAGTGDTQYF,TGTGCCAGCAGCTCCCTGGCGGGGACGGGGGATACGCAGTATTTT
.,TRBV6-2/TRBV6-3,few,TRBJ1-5,CASTPSGNQPQHF,TGTGCCAGCACCCCATCCGGGAATCAGCCCCAGCATTTT
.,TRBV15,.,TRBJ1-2,CATREGTNYGYTF,TGTGCCACCAGGGAGGGGACTAACTATGGCTACACCTTC
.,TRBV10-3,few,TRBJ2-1,CAISSLGVLLNEQFF,TGTGCCATTTCGAGCCTAGGGGTGCTTTTGAATGAGCAGTTCTTC
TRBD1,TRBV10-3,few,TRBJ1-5,CATTDTGEGQPQHF,TGTGCCACCACAGATACAGGGGAGGGCCAGCCCCAGCATTTT
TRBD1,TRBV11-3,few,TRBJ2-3,CASSLDGTGGTDTQYF,TGTGCCAGCAGCTTAGACGGGACAGGCGGCACAGATACGCAGTATTTT
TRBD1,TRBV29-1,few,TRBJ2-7,CSVEGTGLYNEQYF,TGCAGCGTTGAGGGGACAGGCCTTTACAATGAGCAGTACTTC
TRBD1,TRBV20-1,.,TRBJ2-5,CSATKQGVLETQYF,TGCAGTGCTACTAAACAGGGGGTGCTGGAGACCCAGTACTTC
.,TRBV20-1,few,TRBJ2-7,CSARRGGSSSYEQYF,TGCAGTGCTAGGAGAGGGGGGTCCAGCTCCTACGAGCAGTACTTC
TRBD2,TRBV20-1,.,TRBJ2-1,CSASQASGGGEQFF,TGCAGTGCTAGTCAAGCTAGCGGGGGGGGTGAGCAGTTCTTC
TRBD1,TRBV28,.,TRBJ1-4,CATQGGGSRGEKLFF,TGTGCGACTCAGGGGGGGGGCTCCCGGGGTGAAAAACTGTTTTTT
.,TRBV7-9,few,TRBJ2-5,CASSLVVGAQETQYF,TGTGCCAGCAGCTTAGTGGTGGGGGCTCAAGAGACCCAGTACTTC
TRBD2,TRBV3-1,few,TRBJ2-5,CASSQTSGRMETQYF,TGTGCCAGCAGCCAGACTAGCGGGAGGATGGAGACCCAGTACTTC
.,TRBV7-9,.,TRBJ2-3,CASSLPSWGDTQYF,TGTGCCAGCAGCCTTCCTTCTTGGGGAGATACGCAGTATTTT
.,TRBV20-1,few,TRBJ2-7,CSARVYYEQYF,TGCAGTGCTAGAGTTTACTACGAGCAGTACTTC
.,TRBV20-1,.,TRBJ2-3,CSARAHALAGTDTQYF,TGCAGTGCTAGAGCCCACGCCCTGGCTGGCACAGATACGCAGTATTTT
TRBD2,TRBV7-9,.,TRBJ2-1,CASRPRSLSGGRPRDEQFF,TGTGCCAGCAGGCCTAGATCCCTATCTGGCGGGAGGCCTCGGGATGAGCAGTTCTTC
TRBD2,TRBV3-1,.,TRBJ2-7,CASSQEVPWASGKYEQYF,TGTGCCAGCAGCCAAGAAGTCCCCTGGGCTAGCGGAAAATACGAGCAGTACTTC
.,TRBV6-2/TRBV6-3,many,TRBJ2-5,CASSDEETQYF,TGTGCCAGCAGTGACGAAGAGACCCAGTACTTC
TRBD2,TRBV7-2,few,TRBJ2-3,CASSAAGTSGRWYF,TGTGCCAGCAGCGCAGCCGGGACTAGCGGGAGATGGTATTTT
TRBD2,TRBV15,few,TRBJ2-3,CATSVTSGGTDTQYF,TGTGCCACCAGCGTTACTAGCGGGGGCACAGATACGCAGTATTTT
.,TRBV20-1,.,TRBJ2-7,CSAKSRYGSGEQYF,TGCAGTGCTAAGAGTAGGTATGGATCAGGCGAGCAGTACTTC
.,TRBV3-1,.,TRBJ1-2,CASSRGDLGYTF,TGTGCCAGCAGCCGCGGCGACCTCGGCTACACCTTC